The 14 T cell receptor beta chains presented below share a single source sample, sequenced in a study of T cells after yellow fever vaccination. TCRdb reprocessed the 5' RACE reads via MiXCR and lists one record per CDR3 protein. The table lists under 350,000 distinct CDR3 sequences, about 4% of them singletons. Here the sequenced sample was PBMCs, taken 5 days after the yellow fever booster vaccination. The receptor source for this set is a man between 18 and 29 years old who received the YFV17D yellow fever vaccine.

This clonotype occurred a few times. V usage is TRBV7-6 and J usage is TRBJ1-1; 8 nucleotides align to TRBD1. This CDR3 region has 16 residues. After removal of 5 bases from V and 4 bases from J, the junction contained 12 bases not matched to a gene. CDR1 and CDR2 from the germline V gene are SGHVS and FNYEAQ. The CDR3 is CASSPTPQGVITEAFF. The CDR3 region has the DNA TGTGCCAGCAGCCCGACACCACAGGGGGTAATCACTGAAGCTTTCTTT.

The chain joins TRBV6-1 to TRBJ1-2; maybe TRBD1 (6 bases). Per the germline V gene, CDR1 is MNHNS and CDR2 is SASEGT. This CDR3 comprises 16 residues. Trimming pared 3 bases from V and 2 bases from J, leaving 16 bases between. The CDR3 region has the DNA TGTGCCAGCAGTGATTTCCCCCGGCAGGGGAACTATGGCTACACCTTC. Its protein product is CASSDFPRQGNYGYTF.

A few counts support this clonotype. The V and J genes are TRBV7-8 and TRBJ1-5; perhaps TRBD1 as D (5 bases). The CDR3 extends over 16 amino acids. V was clipped by 3 bases and J by 2 bases, with 14 bases between them. The V gene's germline CDR1 is SGHVS and CDR2 FQNEAQ. In nucleotides, the CDR3 is TGTGCCAGCAGCTTGGGTGGGGCCAGAGGCAATCAGCCCCAGCATTTT. Its translation: CASSLGGARGNQPQHF.

This clonotype was counted between two and nine times. The genes are TRBV6-5 and TRBJ1-5; TRBD1 might be the D (5 bases). Germline CDR1 MNHEY, CDR2 SVGAGI. This CDR3 region has 14 residues. Trimming took 5 bases from V and 2 from J, leaving 10 bases between them. The CDR3: CASSQGVRNQPQHF. The CDR3 DNA reads TGTGCCAGCAGTCAGGGCGTCCGCAATCAGCCCCAGCATTTT.

This clonotype was observed a handful of times. One end of the junction does not line up with germline, which may come from a read error. This rearrangement joins TRBV20-1 to TRBJ1-2; a weak D match, TRBD1 (6 bases). This CDR3 contains 13 residues. Germline V lookup: CDR1 DFQATT, CDR2 SNEGSKA (reference sequence). CDR3 loop: CSSRGGRDYGYTF. For the CDR3, the DNA is TGCAGTTCTAGGGGGGGGCGCGACTATGGCTACACCTTC.

Ten or more counts support this clonotype. This rearrangement joins TRBV12-3 or TRBV12-4 to TRBJ1-2; the D is unclear. The V and J ends lost 5 bases and 4 bases respectively, with 11 bases between them. The length of the CDR3 is 13 residues. The CDR3 sequence is CASSDDRGYGYTF. The DNA of the CDR3 is TGTGCCAGCAGTGATGACCGAGGCTATGGCTACACCTTC.

This clonotype was recorded at least ten times. The chain joins TRBV6-5 to TRBJ2-5; D is unclear. The germline V gene encodes CDR1 MNHEY and CDR2 SVGAGI. V was cut by 4 bases and J by 5 bases, with 14 bases left in between. CDR3 length: 14 residues. CDR3 nucleotide sequence: TGTGCCAGCAGTTCCTCGACTGGGTCTGAGACCCAGTACTTC. Residues: CASSSSTGSETQYF.

This clonotype turned up a few times. The chain couples TRBV3-1 to TRBJ1-1, with D perhaps matching TRBD1 (5 bases). From germline, CDR1 is LGHDT and CDR2 YNNKEL (reference sequence). The V end lost 1 base, the J end lost 10 bases, and 16 bases lay between the germline ends. There are 14 residues in the CDR3. The DNA for the CDR3 is TGTGCCAGCAGCCAAGTGGTATTGGGGGGGGGAGCTTTCTTT. Protein sequence: CASSQVVLGGGAFF.

In this sample, this clonotype turned up many times. The chain has TRBV11-2 and TRBJ2-2; perhaps D is TRBD1 or TRBD2 (5 bases each). V lost 2 bases, J lost 9 bases, and 10 bases lay in between. Germline V CDR1 and CDR2: SGHAT, FQNNGV. The CDR3 contains 13 residues. CDR3 DNA sequence: TGTGCCAGCAGCTTATTGGGGACCAGGGAGCTGTTTTTT. This codes for CASSLLGTRELFF.

J is TRBJ2-5 and V is TRBV5-1; TRBD1 agrees at 9 bases. CDR1 is SGHRS and CDR2 is YFSETQ in the germline V gene. With 3 bases clipped from V and 5 bases from J, the junction kept 8 bases outside the gene matches. This CDR3 has 15 residues. In nucleotides, the CDR3 is TGCGCCAGCAGCTCTGGGGACAGGGCAGGGGAGACCCAGTACTTC. It translates to CASSSGDRAGETQYF.

This clonotype was observed many times. The V call is TRBV5-1, the J call TRBJ2-3; 10 bases align to TRBD2. V lost 3 bases to trimming and J lost 3 bases; unmatched junction nucleotides: 10. From germline, CDR1 is SGHRS and CDR2 YFSETQ. The CDR3 spans 17 residues. The CDR3 nucleotides read TGCGCCAGCAGCTCACACGAGCGGGGGGGAGGAACAGATACGCAGTATTTT. This translates into CASSSHERGGGTDTQYF.

The V and J genes are TRBV15 and TRBJ2-3; 8 bases align to TRBD2. J gave up 3 bases and V 7 bases, and 9 bases lay outside the gene matches. Germline V CDR1 and CDR2: LNHNV, YYDKDF (reference sequence). The CDR3 has 15 amino acids. CDR3 sequence: CATNRRGGLTDTQYF. As DNA, the CDR3 is TGTGCCACCAACCGTCGGGGGGGCCTGACAGATACGCAGTATTTT.

This clonotype turned up a few times. The chain combines TRBV6-4 with TRBJ1-1, with a tentative D call TRBD1 (6 bases). CDR1 and CDR2 (germline): MRHNA, SNTAGT. V lost 0 bases, J lost 3 bases, and 14 bases lay in between. The CDR3 spans 16 residues. The CDR3 coding sequence is TGTGCCAGCAGTGACTCGAGCGGGGGGCGGCACACTGAAGCTTTCTTT. This sequence encodes CASSDSSGGRHTEAFF.

The chain uses TRBV7-9 and TRBJ1-2; D remains ambiguous. This CDR3 has 15 residues. The V end was cut by 3 bases, the J end by 8 bases, with 19 bases between. Germline loops: CDR1 SEHNR, CDR2 FQNEAQ (reference sequence). In DNA, the CDR3 is TGTGCCAGCAGCTTTAGTTGGGCAGAAGGCTACGGCTACACCTTC. Translating gives CASSFSWAEGYGYTF.